The clone carrying this TCR beta chain was seen more than once but under ten times. Its specificity is not known. The data stem from a study of CD8 T cells in ankylosing spondylitis. Whole-study results and caveats: What appeared characteristic of ankylosing spondylitis blood was a TCR beta motif of about eight highly homologous variants.

For TCR beta, libraries came from quantitative 5'-RACE with molecular barcodes. Via MiXCR, TCRdb re-called the 5' RACE reads, giving one row per CDR3 protein. The sample lists some 92,000 distinct CDR3 sequences, around 27% seen once, with over 50% in the top ten. Material: blood, either unsorted or a sorted T cell fraction (not recorded which). The clonotype comes from a male donor with ankylosing spondylitis or in good health (not recorded which).

CDR3 sequence (DNA): TGTGCCAGCAGCCAAGTTCCCGCCTACGAGCAGTACTTC. It encodes CASSQVPAYEQYF. The V and J genes are TRBV3-1 and TRBJ2-7; the D is unclear. Trimming removed 1 base from V and 2 bases from J, with 6 bases in between. The CDR3 totals 13 residues. Looked up from germline, CDR1 is LGHDT and CDR2 is YNNKEL (reference sequence).